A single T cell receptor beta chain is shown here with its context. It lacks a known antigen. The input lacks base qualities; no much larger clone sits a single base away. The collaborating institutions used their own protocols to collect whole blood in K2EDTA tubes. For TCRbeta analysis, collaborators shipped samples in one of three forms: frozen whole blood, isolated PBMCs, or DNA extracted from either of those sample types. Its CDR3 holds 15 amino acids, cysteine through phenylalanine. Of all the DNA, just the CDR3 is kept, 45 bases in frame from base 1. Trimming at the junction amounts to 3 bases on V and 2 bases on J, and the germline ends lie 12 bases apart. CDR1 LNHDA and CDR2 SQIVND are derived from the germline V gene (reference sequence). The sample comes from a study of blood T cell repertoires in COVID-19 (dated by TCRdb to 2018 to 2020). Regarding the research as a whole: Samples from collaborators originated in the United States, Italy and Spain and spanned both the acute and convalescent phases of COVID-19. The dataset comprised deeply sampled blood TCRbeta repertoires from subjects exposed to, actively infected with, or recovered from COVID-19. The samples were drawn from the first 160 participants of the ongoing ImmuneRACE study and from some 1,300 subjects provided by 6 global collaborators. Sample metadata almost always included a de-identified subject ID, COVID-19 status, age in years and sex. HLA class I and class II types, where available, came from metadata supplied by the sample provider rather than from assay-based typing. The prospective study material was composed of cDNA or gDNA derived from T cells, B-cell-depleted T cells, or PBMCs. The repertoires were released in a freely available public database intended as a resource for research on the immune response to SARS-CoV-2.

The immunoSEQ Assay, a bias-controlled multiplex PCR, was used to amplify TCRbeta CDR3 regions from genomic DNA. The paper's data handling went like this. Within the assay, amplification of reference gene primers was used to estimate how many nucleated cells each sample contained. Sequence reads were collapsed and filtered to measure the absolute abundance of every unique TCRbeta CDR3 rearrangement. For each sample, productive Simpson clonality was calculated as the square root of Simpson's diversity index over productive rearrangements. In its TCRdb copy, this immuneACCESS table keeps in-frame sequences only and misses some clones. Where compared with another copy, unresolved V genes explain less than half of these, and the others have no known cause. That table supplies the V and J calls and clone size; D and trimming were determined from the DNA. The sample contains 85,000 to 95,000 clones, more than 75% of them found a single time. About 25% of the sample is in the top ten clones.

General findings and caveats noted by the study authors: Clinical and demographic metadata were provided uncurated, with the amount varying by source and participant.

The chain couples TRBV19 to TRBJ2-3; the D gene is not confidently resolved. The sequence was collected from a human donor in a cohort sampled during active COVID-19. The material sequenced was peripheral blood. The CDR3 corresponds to CASSIGSEPTDTQYF. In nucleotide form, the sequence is TGTGCCAGTAGTATCGGGTCAGAGCCCACAGATACGCAGTATTTT.